This paragraph covers one T cell receptor (beta chain) sequence. Flow cytometry had shown expanded CD8+CD57+ cells in the patients chosen for sequencing. When blood sampling took place, the patients had received no therapy. V was pared by 4 bases and J by 3 bases, with 3 bases of the junction left unmatched. This CDR3 region has 14 residues. The germline gives CDR1 SGHTA, CDR2 FQGNSA. The template for TCR beta VDJ and CDR3 sequence profiling was genomic DNA. Each CDR3 protein gets one entry after TCRdb re-called the reads with MiXCR. The table includes just over 200,000 distinct CDR3 sequences, around three fifths detected once. This sample is drawn from a study of CD8+CD57+ T cells in acquired aplastic anemia.

Sequenced sample: sorted CD4+, CD8+, or CD8+CD57+ T cells (not recorded which) from PBMCs. The sequence came from a human donor with aplastic anemia. The rearrangement joins TRBV7-2 to TRBJ2-5; 9 bases are a match to TRBD2. The CDR3 sequence is CASSSRLAEETQYF. The CDR3, as DNA: TGTGCCAGCAGCTCCCGACTAGCGGAAGAGACCCAGTACTTC.